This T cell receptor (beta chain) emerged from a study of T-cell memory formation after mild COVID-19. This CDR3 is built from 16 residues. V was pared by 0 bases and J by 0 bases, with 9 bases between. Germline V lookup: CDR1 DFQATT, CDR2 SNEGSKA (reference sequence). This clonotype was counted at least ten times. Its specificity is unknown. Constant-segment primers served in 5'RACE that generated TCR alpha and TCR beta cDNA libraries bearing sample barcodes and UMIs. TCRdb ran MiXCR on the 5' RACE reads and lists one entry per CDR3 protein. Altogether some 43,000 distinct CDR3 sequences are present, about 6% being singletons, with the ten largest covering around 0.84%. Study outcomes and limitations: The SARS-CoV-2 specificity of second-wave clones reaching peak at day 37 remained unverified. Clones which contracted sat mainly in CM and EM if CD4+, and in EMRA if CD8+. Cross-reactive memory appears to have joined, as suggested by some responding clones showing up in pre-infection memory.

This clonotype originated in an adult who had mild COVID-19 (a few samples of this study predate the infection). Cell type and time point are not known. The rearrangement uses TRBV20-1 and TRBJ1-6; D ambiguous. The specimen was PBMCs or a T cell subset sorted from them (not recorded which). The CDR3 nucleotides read TGCAGTGCTAGAGATCGGAAAAGCTCCTATAATTCACCCCTCCACTTT. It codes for CSARDRKSSYNSPLHF.